Listed here are 9 T cell receptor beta chains from one sample, sequenced in a study of cytomegalovirus exposure and HLA in healthy donors. PCR employed 60 Vbeta and 13 Jbeta primers. Data came from immunoSEQ multiplex PCR; TCRdb stores just in-frame clones and leaves some out. The sample includes some 110,000 clones, almost 70% seen only once; the top ten take roughly 8.7%. Specimen: PBMCs. These TCRs come from a man aged 25-45 years in good health and CMV-seropositive.

The chain uses TRBV7-2 and TRBJ2-3, with D possibly matching TRBD2 (5 bases). V lost 4 bases to trimming and J lost 7 bases, with 9 bases between them. Germline V lookup: CDR1 SGHTA, CDR2 FQGNSA. The CDR3 loop spans 12 amino acids. CDR3 protein: CASSSPGNTQYF. The DNA of the CDR3 is TGTGCCAGCAGCTCCCCGGGGAATACGCAGTATTTT.

A single count supports this clone. The chain has TRBV6-1 and TRBJ2-5, with a tentative D call TRBD2 (6 bases). Germline V gene sequence: CDR1 MNHNS, CDR2 SASEGT. The CDR3 totals 12 residues. V was clipped by 5 bases and J by 5 bases, with 9 bases between them. CDR3 DNA sequence: TGTGCCAGCAGTTCGGAGGGGGAGACCCAGTACTTC. This translates into CASSSEGETQYF.

The chain employs TRBV4-3 and TRBJ2-1; TRBD2 is a possible D gene (6 bases). V was cut by 1 base and J by 9 bases, with 13 bases left in between. CDR1 LGHNA and CDR2 YSLEER come from the germline V gene. The CDR3 contains 14 residues. The CDR3 protein is CASSQGSTGGEQFF. The CDR3 DNA reads TGCGCCAGCAGCCAAGGGTCCACCGGGGGTGAGCAGTTCTTC.

This rearrangement joins TRBV9 to TRBJ2-2, with D possibly TRBD2 on 5 matching bases. V was cut by 6 bases and J by 0 bases, with 12 bases left in between. Germline V gives CDR1 SGDLS, CDR2 YYNGEE. The CDR3 spans 15 residues. The CDR3 bases are TGTGCCAGCACCCCGGGCGGGTCGAACACCGGGGAGCTGTTTTTT. This gives the protein CASTPGGSNTGELFF.

V usage is TRBV5-6 and J usage is TRBJ1-2; possible D gene TRBD1, 5 bases. Germline V lookup: CDR1 SGHDT, CDR2 YYEEEE. V was shortened by 0 bases and J by 8 bases, with 14 bases between the two germline ends. The length of the CDR3 is 14 residues. CDR3 protein: CASSLEVRAQGYTF. The CDR3 DNA is TGTGCCAGCAGCTTGGAAGTCAGGGCTCAAGGCTACACCTTC.

This clone was observed once. The chain joins TRBV30 to TRBJ2-6; TRBD1 aligns across 11 bases. Losses at the gene ends were 8 bases for V and 2 bases for J; bases not matched to a gene: 11. This CDR3 has 17 amino acids. CDR1 and CDR2 from the germline V gene are GTSNPN and SVGIG (reference sequence). The CDR3 DNA reads TGTGCCGGGACCGGGACAGGGGGGGTCGCTGGGGCCAACGTCCTGACTTTC. This gives the protein CAGTGTGGVAGANVLTF. The variable domain in full, completed from reference TRBV30 and TRBJ2-6, reads SQTIHQWPATLVQPVGSPLSLECTVEGTSNPNLYWYRQAAGRGLQLLFYSVGIGQISSEVPQNLSASRPQDRQFILSSKKLLLSDSGFYLCAGTGTGGVAGANVLTFGAGSRLTVL.

This chain uses TRBV6-5 with TRBJ2-1; 10 bases fit TRBD1. The V segment lost 1 base and the J segment 7 bases; nucleotides outside the gene matches: 4. Looked up from germline, CDR1 is MNHEY and CDR2 is SVGAGI. This CDR3 spans 15 amino acids. The DNA of the CDR3 is TGTGCCAGCAGTTACTTTGGGACAGGGGTTAATGAGCAGTTCTTC. Translated, it gives CASSYFGTGVNEQFF.

The chain carries TRBV4-2 and TRBJ1-1; D is possibly TRBD1 (5 bases). Trimming cost V 1 base and J 1 base, with 7 bases left between them. Germline CDR1 is LGHNA and CDR2 is YNFKEQ. This CDR3 region has 14 residues. The chain's CDR3 is CASSQGGGNTEAFF. For the CDR3, the DNA is TGTGCCAGCAGCCAAGGGGGGGGGAACACTGAAGCTTTCTTT.

The V call is TRBV6-4, the J call TRBJ1-5, with 7 bases that match TRBD1. V lost 3 bases and J lost 4; bases outside the gene matches: 9. CDR1 is MRHNA and CDR2 is SNTAGT in the germline V gene. The CDR3 totals 16 residues. The CDR3 region has the DNA TGTGCCAGCAGTGAGAGACAGGGAAACGGTAATCAGCCCCAGCATTTT. Protein product: CASSERQGNGNQPQHF.